This T cell receptor (beta chain) was documented in a study of T cells after yellow fever vaccination. There are a few counts of this clonotype. What it recognizes is unknown. TCRdb re-analysed the 5' RACE reads in MiXCR, keeping a single row per CDR3 protein. The sample has a few hundred thousand distinct CDR3 sequences; over 3.5% are singletons. Findings of the study overall: Subsequent booster samples again held most clones from primary vaccination (nearly 98% CD4, roughly 88% CD8).

Germline CDR1 SGHTA, CDR2 FQGNSA. V was shortened by 3 bases and J by 9 bases, with 9 bases between the two germline ends. This CDR3 has 13 residues. The sequence derives from a young man who received the YFV17D yellow fever vaccine. Sequenced material: PBMCs, taken 5 days after the yellow fever booster vaccination. The chain couples TRBV7-2 to TRBJ1-6; D gene ambiguous. The CDR3 DNA follows: TGTGCCAGCAGCTTCTTCGTTGGTTCACCCCTCCACTTT. It translates to CASSFFVGSPLHF.